This TCR beta chain was captured in a study of blood T cell repertoires in COVID-19. As processed by the authors: Amplification from reference gene primers served as the basis for estimated nucleated cell counts. Data came from immunoSEQ multiplex PCR; TCRdb stores just in-frame clones and leaves some out. V and J calls and clone size come straight from that table; D and trimming were deduced from the DNA. The table lists some 150,000 clones, about 82% of them singletons. Allocation to cohorts depended on clinical history reported by the participants. Either two negative PCRs, clearance, or symptom resolution qualified Cohort 3 donors as recovered. The length of the CDR3 is 11 residues. The V end lost 9 bases, the J end lost 6 bases, and 11 bases lay between the germline ends. The germline CDR1 and CDR2 sequences are SNHLY and FYNNEI.

Sequenced sample: PBMCs or T cells enriched from blood (not recorded which). The genes are TRBV2 and TRBJ1-1; D unresolved. This TCR derives from a woman in her thirties or forties who had recovered from COVID-19. CDR3 coding DNA: TGTGCCAGACAGTGGATCGCTGAAGCTTTCTTT. Protein sequence: CARQWIAEAFF.